This T cell receptor beta chain derives from a study of shared clonotypes between healthy human individuals. Using immunoSEQ multiplex PCR, the repertoire was profiled, and TCRdb retains in-frame clones only, with some absent. Of some 360,000 clones in the sample, less than 85% were seen once. The CDR3 has 15 residues. Looked up from germline, CDR1 is SGDLS and CDR2 is YYNGEE. V lost 0 bases and J 6 bases, leaving 12 bases between the germline ends. This chain links TRBV9 with TRBJ2-2, with a possible D match to TRBD2 (5 bases). Sequenced sample: memory CD4+ T cells sorted from blood. Subset noted: CD45RA-negative fraction. This sequence was found in a man aged 25-45 years in good health. The CDR3 here is CASSVDRLAAGELFF. The DNA for the CDR3 is TGTGCCAGCAGCGTAGACCGGCTAGCCGCCGGGGAGCTGTTTTTT. The whole variable domain, filled in from reference TRBV9 and TRBJ2-2, reads DSGVTQTPKHLITATGQRVTLRCSPRSGDLSVYWYQQSLDQGLQFLIQYYNGEERAKGNILERFSAQQFPDLHSELNLSSLELGDSALYFCASSVDRLAAGELFFGEGSRLTVL.